One sample yielded the 32 T cell receptor beta chains listed below, sequenced in a study of T cells in Graves' hyperthyroidism and ophthalmopathy (dated by TCRdb to about 2019). Libraries were built with multiplex PCR. These reads were obtained on an Illumina HiSeq 2000. The TCR beta CDR3 regions were amplified from the RNA transcripts. The first round of RT-PCR for the TCR CDR3 was performed with the HTBI primer set and the Qiagen OneStep RT-PCR kit. Through fastp at Q25 and MiXCR, TCRdb rebuilt clones from the public reads, retaining in-frame beta chains. Entries that share a CDR3 protein sequence are merged under the most common genes and DNA. Across this sample there are about 350,000 distinct CDR3 sequences, with 12% to 15% seen only once. The top ten clonotypes cover 30% to 40% of the sample. The sample taken for sequencing was blood. These TCRs come from a woman aged 40 to 50 with Graves' ophthalmopathy.

This clonotype has a count of ten or more. V gene TRBV6-2 or TRBV6-3 combines with J gene TRBJ2-5; D possibly uses TRBD1 or TRBD2 (5 bases each). Germline V lookup: CDR1 MNHEY, CDR2 SVGEGT. V dropped 0 bases and J dropped 7 bases, with 18 bases sitting between them. CDR3 size: 16 residues. CDR3 region: CASSYSSGRLVGTQYF. CDR3 sequence (DNA): TGTGCCAGCAGTTACTCTTCGGGGCGGCTTGTTGGGACCCAGTACTTC.

This clonotype was detected ten times or more. V usage is TRBV6-1 and J usage is TRBJ2-1; 10 nucleotides agree with TRBD1. The CDR3 spans 15 residues. Germline V gives CDR1 MNHNS, CDR2 SASEGT. V gave up 6 bases and J gave up 3 bases; unmatched junction bases: 5. In DNA form, the CDR3 reads TGTGCCAGCAGCAGAGGACAGGGGGGCTACAATGAGCAGTTCTTC. It codes for CASSRGQGGYNEQFF.

At least ten counts were recorded for this clonotype. The rearrangement uses TRBV4-1 and TRBJ2-7; 7 bases align to TRBD1. The CDR3 loop spans 14 amino acids. V lost 3 bases, J lost 2 bases, and 4 bases stayed unmatched. The germline gives CDR1 MGHRA, CDR2 YSYEKL. The CDR3 nucleotides read TGCGCCAGCAGCCAGCGACAGGGTACCTACGAGCAGTACTTC. Translating gives CASSQRQGTYEQYF.

This clonotype was observed a few times. The rearrangement links TRBV7-2 to TRBJ2-4; 7 positions agree with TRBD1. CDR1 is SGHTA, CDR2 FQGNSA, per germline. After removal of 4 bases from V and 3 bases from J, the junction contained 9 bases not matched to a gene. The CDR3 extends over 16 amino acids. The CDR3 spells CASSSGTAPVKNIQYF. The CDR3 DNA follows: TGTGCCAGCAGCTCCGGGACAGCGCCAGTCAAAAACATTCAGTACTTC.

This clonotype was seen at least ten times. The chain has TRBV27 and TRBJ2-7, with 8 bases aligning to TRBD2. The CDR3 sequence is 15 residues long. Germline V gene lookup returns CDR1 MNHEY and CDR2 SMNVEV (reference sequence). V lost 3 bases, J lost 5 bases, and 9 bases stayed unmatched. The CDR3 DNA sequence: TGTGCCAGCAGTTTCATCGGACTAGCTGCTAACGAGCAGTACTTC. This codes for CASSFIGLAANEQYF.

This clonotype was observed at least ten times. J is TRBJ1-6 and V is TRBV6-1; D gene unclear. There are 13 residues in the CDR3. The germline V and J ends were trimmed by 8 bases and 9 bases, with 14 bases remaining between them. The germline V gene encodes CDR1 MNHNS and CDR2 SASEGT. CDR3 in DNA: TGTGCCAGCGAGGGTTTGGAAGGTTCACCCCTCCACTTT. It encodes CASEGLEGSPLHF.

This clonotype was seen at least ten times. The chain recombines TRBV27 with TRBJ2-7, with 9 bases aligning to TRBD2. CDR1 and CDR2 (germline): MNHEY, SMNVEV (reference sequence). There are 16 residues in the CDR3. V shed 6 bases and J 5 bases; nucleotides not matched to a gene: 14. CDR3 DNA sequence: TGTGCCAGCAGCTCCCCCTCGCTAGCGGGGTCCCACGAGCAGTACTTC. Its protein is CASSSPSLAGSHEQYF.

The table lists this clonotype with many counts. This chain links TRBV20-1 with TRBJ2-1; unclear D gene. Per germline, CDR1 DFQATT and CDR2 SNEGSKA (reference sequence). V was trimmed by 4 bases and J by 8 bases, leaving 9 bases between them. The CDR3 extends over 11 amino acids. Here the CDR3 reads CSATPSHEQFF. In DNA form, the CDR3 reads TGCAGTGCTACCCCATCCCATGAGCAGTTCTTC.

This clonotype was seen many times. This rearrangement joins TRBV20-1 to TRBJ1-1, with D unclear. The CDR3 spans 15 residues. Trimming removed 0 bases at V and 3 bases at J, with 14 bases between. Germline CDR1 is DFQATT and CDR2 is SNEGSKA (reference sequence). The chain's CDR3 is CSAREGGTSDTEAFF. The CDR3 nucleotides are TGCAGTGCTAGAGAGGGCGGCACGAGTGACACTGAAGCTTTCTTT.

The sample holds many counts of this clonotype. V is TRBV27 and J is TRBJ1-2; the match to TRBD1 covers 8 bases. V lost 11 bases, J lost 5 bases, and 13 bases stayed unmatched. Looked up from germline, CDR1 is MNHEY and CDR2 is SMNVEV (reference sequence). The CDR3 spans 14 residues. CDR3 loop: CAAAQGAGSYGYTF. The CDR3 DNA sequence: TGTGCCGCCGCCCAGGGGGCGGGTTCTTATGGCTACACCTTC.

This clonotype has at least ten counts. The chain couples TRBV28 to TRBJ2-5; 9 bases align to TRBD2. Looked up from germline, CDR1 is MDHEN and CDR2 is SYDVKM. Trimming at V came to 3 bases and at J to 7 bases, leaving 6 bases not matched to a gene. The CDR3 length is 14 residues. CDR3 nucleotides: TGTGCCAGCAGTTTTTTAGCGGGAGTGGGGACCCAGTACTTC. This encodes CASSFLAGVGTQYF.

This clonotype was picked up a small number of times. This chain joins TRBV5-1 and TRBJ1-2, with unresolved D. The germline CDR1 and CDR2 sequences are SGHRS and YFSETQ. V was shortened by 2 bases and J by 5 bases, with 13 bases between the two germline ends. CDR3 length equals 14 residues. CDR3 in DNA: TGCGCCAGCAGCTTAGAGGGTTTCGGGTATGGCTACACCTTC. This encodes CASSLEGFGYGYTF.

In its sample, this clonotype was seen a few times. The V gene is TRBV5-8, the J gene TRBJ1-2, with unresolved D. The ends were cut back, 9 bases at V and 1 base at J, with 16 bases in the middle. Germline V lookup: CDR1 SGHTS, CDR2 YDEGEE. The CDR3 covers 14 residues. The CDR3 spells CATVEGPVNYGYTF. The CDR3 bases are TGTGCCACCGTGGAAGGACCCGTTAACTATGGCTACACCTTC.

The CDR3 nucleotides read TGCAGTGCTAGGTCCGGGTACAATGAGCAGTTCTTC. Translating gives CSARSGYNEQFF. The chain employs TRBV20-1 and TRBJ2-1; D gene uncertain. CDR1 and CDR2 (germline): DFQATT, SNEGSKA (reference sequence). V lost 3 bases to trimming and J lost 4 bases, with 7 bases between them. The CDR3 runs to 12 residues.

CDR3 nucleotide sequence: TGCAGTGCTAGTCTTGCAGGGGGCTATCAGCCCCAGCATTTT. Translating it yields CSASLAGGYQPQHF. The chain uses TRBV20-1 and TRBJ1-5, with 8 bases matching TRBD1. Looked up from germline, CDR1 is DFQATT and CDR2 is SNEGSKA (reference sequence). With 3 bases clipped from V and 5 bases from J, the junction kept 6 bases outside the gene matches. This CDR3 has 14 residues.

Many counts were recorded for this clonotype. The chain has TRBV28 and TRBJ1-1, with TRBD1 matching over 7 bases. The CDR3 is 12 residues long. The V gene's germline CDR1 is MDHEN and CDR2 SYDVKM. Germline trimming cut 6 bases from V and 7 bases from J; bases unmatched to any gene: 5. The CDR3 region is CASSLTGDEAFF. The CDR3 DNA reads as TGTGCCAGCAGCTTAACAGGGGATGAAGCTTTCTTT.

There are many counts of this clonotype. The V call is TRBV10-1, the J call TRBJ2-1; tentative D call: TRBD1 (5 bases). Germline CDR1 and CDR2: WNHNN and SYGVQD (reference sequence). The V gene lost 3 bases and the J gene lost 9 bases, with 18 bases spanning the gap. CDR3 length equals 15 residues. The CDR3 sequence: CASSELGQGMGEQFF. In DNA form, the CDR3 reads TGCGCCAGCAGTGAATTGGGGCAAGGGATGGGTGAGCAGTTCTTC.

This clonotype was seen repeatedly, ten times or more. The chain links TRBV5-6 to TRBJ2-4; no reliable D call. Germline CDR1 reads SGHDT; CDR2 reads YYEEEE. The CDR3 contains 14 residues. Trimming stripped 0 bases from V and 7 bases from J, with 11 bases between. The CDR3 loop reads CASSLGRLSNIQYF. CDR3 in DNA: TGTGCCAGCAGCTTGGGACGGTTATCTAACATTCAGTACTTC. Filled out from reference TRBV5-6 and TRBJ2-4, the complete variable domain reads DAGVTQSPTHLIKTRGQQVTLRCSPKSGHDTVSWYQQALGQGPQFIFQYYEEEERQRGNFPDRFSGHQFPNYSSELNVNALLLGDSALYLCASSLGRLSNIQYFGAGTRLSVL.

The V call is TRBV20-1, the J call TRBJ1-5, with a weak D call TRBD1 (5 bases). The CDR3 has 12 residues. Deletions cut 7 bases from V and 3 bases from J, with 10 bases between. CDR1 is DFQATT and CDR2 is SNEGSKA in the germline V gene (reference sequence). CDR3 protein: CSGEGSNQPQHF. Written as DNA, the CDR3 is TGCAGTGGAGAGGGGTCCAATCAGCCCCAGCATTTT.

About this clonotype: With a much larger clone just one base away, this may be a read error. The chain uses TRBV7-4 and TRBJ1-5; D unresolved. Trimming took 5 bases from V and 3 from J, leaving 14 bases between them. CDR1 is SGHVT and CDR2 is SQSDAQ in the germline V gene. This CDR3 spans 15 amino acids. This CDR3 is CASSPTRVLNQPQHF. DNA for the CDR3: TGTGCCAGCAGCCCCACACGGGTCCTCAATCAGCCCCAGCATTTT.

This clonotype appeared many times. The chain has TRBV27 and TRBJ2-6; a possible D gene is TRBD2 (5 bases). CDR3 length: 19 amino acids. Germline CDR1 MNHEY, CDR2 SMNVEV (reference sequence). Deletions cut 2 bases from V and 0 bases from J, with 17 bases between. The CDR3 loop is CASSLGSPGFTSGANVLTF. Here the CDR3 DNA reads TGTGCCAGCAGTTTAGGGTCCCCGGGGTTTACCTCTGGGGCCAACGTCCTGACTTTC.

This clonotype was seen repeatedly, ten times or more. The genes are TRBV12-3 or TRBV12-4 and TRBJ2-2, with D maybe TRBD2 (7 bases). Trimming pared 7 bases from V and 1 base from J, leaving 16 bases between. The CDR3 is made up of 16 amino acids. The CDR3 spells CASTIPGGMNTGELFF. The CDR3 coding sequence is TGTGCCAGCACCATTCCGGGGGGCATGAACACCGGGGAGCTGTTTTTT.

V gene TRBV14 combines with J gene TRBJ1-2; a weak D match, TRBD1 (5 bases). The CDR3 loop spans 15 amino acids. CDR1 is SGHDN and CDR2 is FVKESK in the germline V gene. V lost 4 bases to trimming and J lost 6 bases, with 18 bases between them. The CDR3 is CASSPQGFLRDGYTF. DNA for the CDR3: TGTGCCAGCAGCCCTCAGGGATTTTTAAGGGATGGCTACACCTTC.

This clonotype came up many times. The V call is TRBV25-1, the J call TRBJ1-1; D is unclear. Germline V gene sequence: CDR1 MGHDK, CDR2 SYGVNS. V lost 6 bases to trimming and J lost 4 bases, with 12 bases between them. This CDR3 contains 13 residues. CDR3 residues: CASRGLGVTEAFF. CDR3 nucleotide sequence: TGTGCCAGCAGGGGCCTCGGGGTCACTGAAGCTTTCTTT.

This clonotype was seen repeatedly, ten times or more. V and J are TRBV30 and TRBJ1-5; D is ambiguous. Trimming removed 6 bases at V and 5 bases at J, with 8 bases between. The CDR3 totals 11 residues. Germline CDR1 is GTSNPN and CDR2 is SVGIG (reference sequence). Here the CDR3 DNA reads TGTGCCTGCGGTCTGGATCAGCCCCAGCATTTT. Its protein is CACGLDQPQHF.

The J gene is TRBJ1-6, the V gene TRBV19; 7 bases line up with TRBD1. From germline, CDR1 is LNHDA and CDR2 SQIVND (reference sequence). This CDR3 spans 16 amino acids. Losses at the gene ends were 4 bases for V and 4 bases for J; bases not matched to a gene: 7. The CDR3, as DNA: TGTGCCAGTAGTACAAACAGGGGACGATATAATTCACCCCTCCACTTT. It codes for CASSTNRGRYNSPLHF.

At least ten counts were recorded for this clonotype. J is TRBJ1-2 and V is TRBV3-1, with D perhaps TRBD1 (6 bases). The CDR3 contains 15 residues. With 0 bases removed from V and 8 bases from J, the gap between germline ends came to 16 bases. Germline V lookup: CDR1 LGHDT, CDR2 YNNKEL (reference sequence). CDR3 sequence reads: CASSQDVQGLGGYTF. DNA for the CDR3: TGTGCCAGCAGCCAAGATGTCCAGGGGTTGGGCGGCTACACCTTC.

This clonotype showed up just a few times. This chain connects TRBV5-1 to TRBJ1-1, with D unresolved. CDR3 length equals 16 residues. The germline gives CDR1 SGHRS, CDR2 YFSETQ. Trimming took off 0 bases at V and 6 bases at J, with 18 bases between the two ends. The CDR3 region is CASSLVGSIGRPEAFF. CDR3 sequence (DNA): TGCGCCAGCAGCTTGGTGGGATCGATTGGGAGACCTGAAGCTTTCTTT.

V gene TRBV5-1 combines with J gene TRBJ2-7; 7 positions agree with TRBD2. The CDR3 runs to 15 residues. The J segment lost 3 bases and the V segment lost 0 bases, leaving 6 bases of the junction unmatched. CDR1 SGHRS and CDR2 YFSETQ come from the germline V gene. The CDR3 DNA reads as TGCGCCAGCAGCTTGGAGCCCGGGGGGAGCTACGAGCAGTACTTC. Translation gives CASSLEPGGSYEQYF.

The genes are TRBV5-8 and TRBJ1-5; a weak D match, TRBD1 (5 bases). Trimming removed 4 bases at V and 3 bases at J, with 11 bases between. The V gene's germline CDR1 is SGHTS and CDR2 YDEGEE. CDR3 size: 14 residues. This CDR3 reads CASSRGTFNQPQHF. CDR3 sequence (DNA): TGTGCCAGCAGCCGAGGGACTTTCAATCAGCCCCAGCATTTT.

This clonotype was seen more than once but under ten times. V gene TRBV7-2 combines with J gene TRBJ1-4, with D unclear. V lost 4 bases, J lost 11 bases, and 11 bases lay in between. Germline CDR1 reads SGHTA; CDR2 reads FQGNSA. This CDR3 is built from 12 residues. The CDR3 DNA is TGTGCCAGCAGCTCCCCGAGGAGGAAACTGTTTTTT. Translated, it gives CASSSPRRKLFF.

The table lists this clonotype with many counts. The chain is built from TRBV24-1 and TRBJ1-6, with 7 bases matching TRBD1. V gave up 4 bases and J gave up 7 bases; unmatched junction bases: 18. CDR1 KGHDR and CDR2 SFDVKD come from the germline V gene. CDR3 length: 19 amino acids. CDR3 protein: CATSDQHHRDRVTNSPLHF. In DNA, the CDR3 is TGTGCCACCAGTGACCAGCATCACCGGGACAGAGTAACCAATTCACCCCTCCACTTT.